This T cell receptor beta chain was documented in a study of response to subunit inactivated influenza vaccine. Study-level points and caveats: Researchers suggested that each seasonal influenza vaccination recruits few new T cells.

TCRdb reprocessed the RT-PCR reads with MiXCR, giving one entry per CDR3 protein. The top ten hold roughly 10% of the sample, which has about 570,000 distinct CDR3 sequences, approximately 12% seen once. Germline V gives CDR1 LGHNA, CDR2 YSLEER. Trimming took 0 bases from V and 5 from J; bases not matched to a gene: 6. This CDR3 has 15 residues. About this clonotype: The antigen is not known.

The J gene is TRBJ2-5, the V gene TRBV4-3; 7 bases fit TRBD2. The source of this sequence is a man aged 45-65 years who received an inactivated influenza vaccine. The sample consisted of PBMCs from blood, taken on the day of vaccination. CDR3 residues: CASSQEFSGGETQYF. The DNA for the CDR3 is TGCGCCAGCAGCCAAGAGTTTTCCGGGGGGGAGACCCAGTACTTC.